One sample yielded the 7 T cell receptor beta chains listed below, sequenced in a study of blood T cells in healthy people across ages. Primed by a sample-barcoded 5' primer and a J-beta primer mix, a second PCR proceeded for about 7 to 11 cycles. TCRdb re-called the 5' RACE reads through MiXCR, storing one row per CDR3 protein. The sample lists more than 650,000 distinct CDR3 sequences, approximately 22% occurring once. Sequences were obtained from blood. The receptors originated from a man in his 70s in good health.

The V gene is TRBV7-3, the J gene TRBJ2-2, with 12 bases identical to TRBD2. V shed 2 bases and J 9 bases; nucleotides not matched to a gene: 7. Germline CDR1 is SGHTA and CDR2 is FQGTGA. CDR3 length: 16 residues. For the CDR3, the DNA is TGTGCCAGCAGCTTAGGGCTAGCGGGAGGGGACCGGGAGCTGTTTTTT. This sequence encodes CASSLGLAGGDRELFF.

V and J are TRBV7-9 and TRBJ2-5, with 7 nucleotides matching TRBD2. Germline V gene data show CDR1 as SEHNR and CDR2 as FQNEAQ (reference sequence). The CDR3 length is 15 residues. V lost 2 bases to trimming and J lost 1 base; unmatched junction nucleotides: 4. The CDR3 region is CASSLLASGQETQYF. In DNA, the CDR3 is TGTGCCAGCAGCTTATTAGCTAGCGGCCAAGAGACCCAGTACTTC.

This clonotype was counted a few times. The rearrangement links TRBV20-1 to TRBJ1-2; D might be TRBD1 (6 bases). Germline loops: CDR1 DFQATT, CDR2 SNEGSKA (reference sequence). Trimming took off 4 bases at V and 4 bases at J, with 10 bases between the two ends. The CDR3 is made up of 12 amino acids. This CDR3 reads CSATGVGYGYTF. The CDR3 DNA follows: TGCAGTGCTACAGGGGTTGGCTATGGCTACACCTTC.

V gene TRBV7-9 combines with J gene TRBJ2-1; 7 bases line up with TRBD1. The CDR3 has 15 residues. J was trimmed by 5 bases and V by 5 bases; bases with no gene match: 9. Germline V gives CDR1 SEHNR, CDR2 FQNEAQ (reference sequence). The CDR3 protein is CASSHRDRGDNEQFF. The CDR3 DNA reads as TGTGCCAGCAGCCACCGGGACAGAGGAGACAATGAGCAGTTCTTC.

The table lists this clonotype with a few counts. V usage is TRBV6-5 and J usage is TRBJ2-3; D is unclear. The germline V gene has CDR1 MNHEY and CDR2 SVGAGI. There are 14 residues in the CDR3. Trimming cost V 0 bases and J 6 bases, with 10 bases left between them. This CDR3 reads CASSYSNGRDTQYF. Written as DNA, the CDR3 is TGTGCCAGCAGTTACTCGAATGGGCGGGATACGCAGTATTTT.

The chain couples TRBV11-3 to TRBJ2-5, with D tentatively TRBD1 (5 bases). The last part of the DNA fits TRBJ2-7 better; the J call may be wrong. Germline lookup yields CDR1 SGHNT and CDR2 YENEEA. The CDR3 length is 14 residues. The CDR3 here is CASSTVTDSNEQYF. As DNA, the CDR3 is TGTGCCAGCAGCACCGTGACAGATAGCAACGAGCAGTACTTC.

The chain uses TRBV7-8 and TRBJ1-2, with D tentatively TRBD1 (6 bases). Trimming shortened V by 4 bases and J by 7 bases, and 13 bases separated the two germline ends. The germline CDR1 and CDR2 sequences are SGHVS and FQNEAQ. The CDR3 spans 13 residues. CDR3 bases: TGTGCCAGCAGCTCGGGGGGGACAAGTGGCTACACCTTC. It yields the protein CASSSGGTSGYTF.